Listed here are 7 T cell receptor beta chains from one sample, sequenced in a study of T cell changes during pregnancy in multiple sclerosis. The protocol was immunoSEQ multiplex PCR, while the TCRdb copy is restricted to in-frame clones and leaves out a portion. Counted here are about 40,000 clones, around 94% occurring once; the ten biggest clones make up less than 2%. The specimen comprised peripheral blood, sampled in the third trimester of pregnancy. All receptors derive from a female donor with multiple sclerosis, enrolled in a pregnancy study.

This clone has only one observation. V gene TRBV27 combines with J gene TRBJ2-2, with 9 bases that match TRBD1. After removal of 1 base from V and 4 bases from J, the junction contained 10 bases not matched to a gene. This CDR3 region has 18 residues. Germline-derived CDR1 and CDR2 are MNHEY and SMNVEV (reference sequence). The CDR3 nucleotides read TGTGCCAGCAGTTTATGGGGGACAGGGATTACCCTCACCGGGGAGCTGTTTTTT. This gives the protein CASSLWGTGITLTGELFF.

The V and J genes are TRBV18 and TRBJ1-6; TRBD1 agrees at 9 bases. Germline V gene sequence: CDR1 KGHSH, CDR2 LQKENI. This CDR3 region has 16 residues. V gave up 1 base and J gave up 5 bases; unmatched junction bases: 3. CDR3 sequence (DNA): TGTGCCAGCTCACCACAAGGACAGGGGAATAATTCACCCCTCCACTTT. This codes for CASSPQGQGNNSPLHF.

Turning to this clone: This same CDR3 is encoded by further DNA sequences in the sample. This chain connects TRBV6-5 to TRBJ2-7; tentatively, D is TRBD2 (6 bases). Germline lookup yields CDR1 MNHEY and CDR2 SVGAGI. V lost 0 bases to trimming and J lost 4 bases, with 7 bases between them. There are 13 residues in the CDR3. The CDR3 reads CASSYSGLYEQYF. The CDR3 nucleotides are TGTGCCAGCAGTTACTCGGGACTGTACGAGCAGTACTTC.

V and J are TRBV28 and TRBJ2-7, with TRBD1 matching over 10 bases. The length of the CDR3 is 14 residues. Germline CDR1 reads MDHEN; CDR2 reads SYDVKM. V gave up 6 bases and J gave up 3 bases; unmatched junction bases: 5. This chain's CDR3 is CASRRTGGLYEQYF. CDR3 DNA: TGTGCCAGCAGAAGGACAGGGGGACTCTACGAGCAGTACTTC.

Regarding this clone: One end of the junction varies from germline; a read error may be responsible. This rearrangement joins TRBV4-1 to TRBJ1-5, with D possibly matching TRBD1 (6 bases). CDR3 length: 19 amino acids. The V gene's germline CDR1 is MGHRA and CDR2 YSYEKL. CDR3 residues: CASGQDPGQQGPSNQPQHF. CDR3 in DNA: TGCGCCAGCGGCCAAGATCCCGGACAACAGGGCCCTAGCAATCAGCCCCAGCATTTT.

CDR3 DNA sequence: TGTGCCAGTAGTATAATCCGGTCTGATACGCAGTATTTT. The encoded protein is CASSIIRSDTQYF. The genes are TRBV19 and TRBJ2-3; no reliable D call. The CDR3 has 13 residues. With 2 bases removed from V and 6 bases from J, the gap between germline ends came to 9 bases. CDR1 LNHDA and CDR2 SQIVND come from the germline V gene (reference sequence).

This chain uses TRBV10-2 with TRBJ2-3; tentatively, D is TRBD2 (6 bases). Germline lookup yields CDR1 WSHSY and CDR2 SAAADI. Trimming removed 6 bases at V and 7 bases at J, with 17 bases between. The CDR3 extends over 14 amino acids. The CDR3 bases are TGCGCCAGCAGATCCCCGGGGGATGTAAATACGCAGTATTTT. Protein sequence: CASRSPGDVNTQYF.